This T cell receptor (beta chain) was found in a study of T cells after posttransplantation cyclophosphamide. Regarding the study as a whole: After PTCy, TRB diversity resembled that of CNI/methotrexate controls. Donor CD8+ memory clones often dominated recipient blood repertoires at later times.

Worth noting for this clone: Antigen specificity is unknown.

Cyclophosphamide on days +3 and +4 followed busulfan-fludarabine conditioning and a marrow graft. The V gene end was trimmed by 7 bases and the J gene end by 3 bases; junction bases not matched to a gene: 9. The length of the CDR3 is 16 residues. Per the germline V gene, CDR1 is LNHDA and CDR2 is SQIVND (reference sequence). Assay: immunoSEQ multiplex PCR; the TCRdb copy retains only in-frame clones and omits some. In the table there are some 19,000 clones, 70% to 80% of which are singletons. The material was PBMCs, obtained after an allogeneic stem cell transplant with post-transplant cyclophosphamide. The rearrangement uses TRBV19 and TRBJ1-5; 10 nucleotides align to TRBD1. This clonotype originated in a young adult male patient who received an allogeneic stem cell transplant from a related donor, was CMV-positive, and had acute GVHD only. Some T cells may be graft donor cells. The chain's CDR3 is CASKKGDRGLNQPQHF. CDR3 sequence (DNA): TGTGCCAGTAAAAAAGGGGACAGGGGCCTCAATCAGCCCCAGCATTTT.